This paragraph covers one T cell receptor (beta chain) sequence. Its antigen is not identified. Donors came from a validation cohort of about 110 subjects, distinct from the first 666-subject cohort. The CDR3 is 11 residues long. V gave up 7 bases and J gave up 9 bases, with 13 bases separating them. The V gene's germline CDR1 is SGDLS and CDR2 YYNGEE. This sample was included in a study of cytomegalovirus exposure and HLA in healthy donors. Study-wide background: A later analysis reported the 100 to 150 validation repertoires used the same platform as the roughly 700 first-cohort repertoires. Whole-study findings and limits: 164 TCR beta chains were listed as cytomegalovirus-associated. TCR sequences were mostly rare, though some public TCRs occurred in many donors.

Measured with immunoSEQ multiplex PCR; TCRdb has only the in-frame clones, and not every one. The sample carries about 49,000 clones, roughly 93% recorded once. The J gene is TRBJ1-2, the V gene TRBV9, with D perhaps matching TRBD1 (6 bases). The sequencing sample was made of PBMCs. This TCR was sampled from a man younger than 35 in good health and CMV-seronegative. DNA of the CDR3: TGTGCCAGCTGGGGGCGAGGAAGCTACACCTTC. Its translation is CASWGRGSYTF.